A selection of T cell receptor beta chains follows, all from one sample in a study of T cell repertoires in cytomegalovirus infection. MiXCR, applied by TCRdb to the reads, yields one record per CDR3 protein. The sample has hundreds of thousands of distinct CDR3 sequences; more than 8% are singletons. Sequenced input: PBMCs. Receptor source: a human donor in good health (CMV status not recorded). Some clones in this sample may be carry-over from other donors' samples. Both conserved end residues are part of each CDR3. Each record gives: J gene, V gene, clone size, D gene, CDR3 protein, CDR3 DNA. D genes are given only for firm matches. Size is omitted from some rows. Given values are once, few, many or a class for expanded clones.

J: TRBJ2-5; V: TRBV7-2; size: .; D: TRBD2; CDR3: CASSTRLAGVPGTQYF; DNA: TGTGCCAGCAGCACGCGACTAGCGGGGGTACCCGGGACCCAGTACTTC
J: TRBJ2-7; V: TRBV2; size: .; D: TRBD1; CDR3: CASRKDRGEQEQYF; DNA: TGTGCCAGCAGGAAGGACAGGGGTGAACAAGAGCAGTACTTC
J: TRBJ1-2; V: TRBV20-1; size: few; D: .; CDR3: CSAREWGEDYGYTF; DNA: TGCAGTGCTAGAGAGTGGGGGGAGGACTATGGCTACACCTTC
J: TRBJ2-7; V: TRBV5-3; size: few; D: TRBD1; CDR3: CAKRHYGTVYEQYF; DNA: TGTGCCAAAAGACACTACGGGACAGTCTACGAGCAGTACTTC
J: TRBJ1-1; V: TRBV7-9; size: few; D: .; CDR3: CASSLDTGGFVAFF; DNA: TGTGCCAGCAGCTTAGACACTGGAGGCTTTGTCGCTTTCTTT
J: TRBJ2-2; V: TRBV6-5; size: .; D: .; CDR3: CASSYSGGAVGELFF; DNA: TGTGCCAGCAGTTACTCAGGGGGAGCGGTCGGGGAGCTGTTTTTT
J: TRBJ2-7; V: TRBV6-5; size: few; D: .; CDR3: CASSLYREVHEQYF; DNA: TGTGCCAGCAGCTTATACAGGGAGGTGCACGAGCAGTACTTC
J: TRBJ1-1; V: TRBV7-9; size: many; D: .; CDR3: CASQRKFQGGNTEAFF; DNA: TGTGCCAGCCAACGAAAGTTCCAGGGCGGAAACACTGAAGCTTTCTTT
J: TRBJ1-4; V: TRBV12-3/TRBV12-4; size: .; D: .; CDR3: CASSRGTPSNEKLFF; DNA: TGTGCCAGCAGCCGTGGGACTCCTAGTAATGAAAAACTGTTTTTT
J: TRBJ2-7; V: TRBV20-1; size: .; D: TRBD1; CDR3: CSATHDRVGSYEQYF; DNA: TGCAGTGCCACACACGACAGGGTGGGTTCCTACGAGCAGTACTTC
J: TRBJ2-1; V: TRBV5-1; size: many; D: .; CDR3: CASRSGGGRDPQNEQFF; DNA: TGCGCCAGCAGGAGCGGAGGGGGACGGGATCCTCAGAATGAGCAGTTCTTC
J: TRBJ1-1; V: TRBV9; size: few; D: .; CDR3: CASSVDGEAEAFF; DNA: TGTGCCAGCAGCGTAGACGGGGAGGCTGAAGCTTTCTTT
J: TRBJ1-4; V: TRBV28; size: .; D: .; CDR3: CASRGRGNNEKLFF; DNA: TGTGCCAGCAGGGGGCGAGGGAATAATGAAAAACTGTTTTTT
J: TRBJ1-5; V: TRBV7-2; size: many; D: TRBD1; CDR3: CASSSPTGGSNQPQHF; DNA: TGTGCCAGCAGCTCTCCGACAGGGGGCAGCAATCAGCCCCAGCATTTT
J: TRBJ2-7; V: TRBV6-5; size: many; D: .; CDR3: CASSYSTGQSYEQYF; DNA: TGTGCCAGCAGTTACTCGACGGGACAATCCTACGAGCAGTACTTC
J: TRBJ2-1; V: TRBV9; size: .; D: TRBD2; CDR3: CASSVSAGGPKNEQFF; DNA: TGTGCCAGCAGCGTTTCAGCGGGAGGGCCGAAGAATGAGCAGTTCTTC
J: TRBJ1-4; V: TRBV25-1; size: many; D: .; CDR3: CASSATATTNEKLFF; DNA: TGTGCCAGCAGTGCAACCGCGACAACTAATGAAAAACTGTTTTTT
J: TRBJ1-1; V: TRBV28; size: few; D: TRBD1; CDR3: CASSQAGQSFEAFF; DNA: TGTGCCAGCAGTCAGGCGGGACAGAGCTTTGAAGCTTTCTTT
J: TRBJ2-1; V: TRBV7-6; size: few; D: .; CDR3: CASSSDYLGEQFF; DNA: TGTGCCAGCAGCTCGGACTATCTTGGTGAGCAGTTCTTC
J: TRBJ2-2; V: TRBV20-1; size: few; D: .; CDR3: CSASTGDLTGELFF; DNA: TGCAGTGCTTCGACGGGAGATCTAACCGGGGAGCTGTTTTTT
J: TRBJ2-7; V: TRBV28; size: .; D: .; CDR3: CASTHPTDPYEQYF; DNA: TGTGCCAGCACCCATCCCACAGATCCTTACGAGCAGTACTTC
J: TRBJ2-3; V: TRBV7-3; size: many; D: .; CDR3: CASSPRIGGPTDTQYF; DNA: TGTGCCAGCAGTCCCCGGATAGGCGGACCCACAGATACGCAGTATTTT
J: TRBJ1-1; V: TRBV2; size: many; D: .; CDR3: CASSESPGREAFF; DNA: TGTGCCAGCAGTGAATCCCCCGGAAGGGAAGCTTTCTTT
J: TRBJ2-1; V: TRBV15; size: many; D: .; CDR3: CATSRDDRPEQFF; DNA: TGTGCCACCAGCAGAGATGATAGGCCTGAGCAGTTCTTC
J: TRBJ2-7; V: TRBV6-2/TRBV6-3; size: few; D: .; CDR3: CASRSLWTESSYEQYF; DNA: TGTGCCAGCAGATCACTGTGGACAGAGAGCTCCTACGAGCAGTACTTC
J: TRBJ2-1; V: TRBV7-2; size: many; D: TRBD2; CDR3: CASSPTRREFWGGGSNEQFF; DNA: TGTGCCAGCAGCCCTACTAGGAGGGAATTCTGGGGGGGGGGATCCAATGAGCAGTTCTTC
J: TRBJ2-2; V: TRBV7-9; size: .; D: TRBD2; CDR3: CASSLGPGGNTGELFF; DNA: TGTGCCAGCAGCTTAGGACCGGGGGGGAACACCGGGGAGCTGTTTTTT
J: TRBJ1-5; V: TRBV19; size: many; D: .; CDR3: CASKLANQPQHF; DNA: TGTGCCAGTAAGTTGGCAAATCAGCCCCAGCATTTT
J: TRBJ2-3; V: TRBV12-3/TRBV12-4; size: few; D: TRBD2; CDR3: CASRPTAGVTDTQYF; DNA: TGTGCCAGCAGGCCGACCGCGGGGGTCACAGATACGCAGTATTTT
J: TRBJ2-5; V: TRBV6-6; size: .; D: .; CDR3: CASQPLGGQETQYF; DNA: TGTGCCAGCCAGCCCCTCGGGGGTCAAGAGACCCAGTACTTC
J: TRBJ2-7; V: TRBV28; size: .; D: .; CDR3: CASSIVQGLEQYF; DNA: TGTGCCAGCTCCATCGTGCAGGGCCTCGAGCAGTACTTC
J: TRBJ1-1; V: TRBV19; size: .; D: .; CDR3: CVSTWGNTEAFF; DNA: TGTGTCTCGACCTGGGGGAACACTGAAGCTTTCTTT
J: TRBJ2-7; V: TRBV4-1; size: few; D: .; CDR3: CASSFDTQYEQYF; DNA: TGCGCCAGCAGCTTTGACACGCAATACGAGCAGTACTTC
J: TRBJ1-1; V: TRBV5-1; size: few; D: .; CDR3: CASSSLLNTEAFF; DNA: TGCGCCAGCAGCTCCTTATTGAACACTGAAGCTTTCTTT
J: TRBJ1-6; V: TRBV25-1; size: many; D: .; CDR3: CASSFRGRNNSPLHF; DNA: TGTGCCAGCAGTTTTAGGGGAAGGAATAATTCACCCCTCCACTTT
J: TRBJ2-1; V: TRBV20-1; size: few; D: TRBD2; CDR3: CSARTLGTSREQFF; DNA: TGCAGTGCTAGAACCCTGGGGACTAGCCGTGAGCAGTTCTTC
J: TRBJ2-7; V: TRBV5-4; size: .; D: TRBD1; CDR3: CASSWRTGGFVGEQYF; DNA: TGTGCCAGCAGCTGGCGGACAGGGGGCTTCGTGGGAGAGCAGTACTTC
J: TRBJ1-2; V: TRBV4-2; size: .; D: .; CDR3: CASSQEVWGGYGYTF; DNA: TGTGCCAGCAGCCAAGAAGTGTGGGGAGGATATGGCTACACCTTC
J: TRBJ2-1; V: TRBV12-3/TRBV12-4; size: many; D: .; CDR3: CASSFGAAYNEQFF; DNA: TGTGCCAGCAGTTTCGGGGCGGCCTACAATGAGCAGTTCTTC
J: TRBJ1-4; V: TRBV7-2; size: many; D: .; CDR3: CASSLGDQPYASTTNEKLFF; DNA: TGTGCCAGCAGCTTAGGGGACCAGCCGTATGCGAGCACAACTAATGAAAAACTGTTTTTT
J: TRBJ2-5; V: TRBV2; size: .; D: TRBD2; CDR3: CASSPQAGGLSQETQYF; DNA: TGTGCCAGCAGTCCCCAGGCGGGGGGGCTCTCGCAAGAGACCCAGTACTTC
J: TRBJ1-2; V: TRBV28; size: few; D: .; CDR3: CASRRQETNYGYTF; DNA: TGTGCCAGCAGACGACAGGAGACTAACTATGGCTACACCTTC
J: TRBJ2-1; V: TRBV20-1; size: many; D: .; CDR3: CSAAEAGSGSYNEQFF; DNA: TGCAGTGCTGCGGAAGCGGGTAGCGGATCCTACAATGAGCAGTTCTTC
J: TRBJ2-7; V: TRBV19; size: few; D: .; CDR3: CASSSQTGAYEQYF; DNA: TGTGCCAGTAGTTCACAGACAGGAGCGTACGAGCAGTACTTC
J: TRBJ2-1; V: TRBV7-7; size: many; D: .; CDR3: CASSLALDSPSNEQFF; DNA: TGTGCCAGCAGCTTAGCGCTGGACTCCCCTTCCAATGAGCAGTTCTTC
J: TRBJ1-5; V: TRBV7-2; size: many; D: TRBD1; CDR3: CASSARQGVQPQHF; DNA: TGTGCCAGCAGCGCCCGACAGGGGGTTCAGCCCCAGCATTTT
J: TRBJ2-7; V: TRBV5-4; size: many; D: .; CDR3: CASSSSGLVSYEQYF; DNA: .
J: TRBJ2-1; V: TRBV7-2; size: many; D: .; CDR3: CASSPHRDSREDEQFF; DNA: TGTGCCAGCAGCCCCCACCGGGACTCACGTGAGGATGAGCAGTTCTTC
J: TRBJ2-7; V: TRBV6-2/TRBV6-3; size: few; D: TRBD2; CDR3: CASSYSRGPGGTYEQYF; DNA: TGTGCCAGCAGTTACTCCCGAGGGCCGGGAGGCACCTACGAGCAGTACTTC